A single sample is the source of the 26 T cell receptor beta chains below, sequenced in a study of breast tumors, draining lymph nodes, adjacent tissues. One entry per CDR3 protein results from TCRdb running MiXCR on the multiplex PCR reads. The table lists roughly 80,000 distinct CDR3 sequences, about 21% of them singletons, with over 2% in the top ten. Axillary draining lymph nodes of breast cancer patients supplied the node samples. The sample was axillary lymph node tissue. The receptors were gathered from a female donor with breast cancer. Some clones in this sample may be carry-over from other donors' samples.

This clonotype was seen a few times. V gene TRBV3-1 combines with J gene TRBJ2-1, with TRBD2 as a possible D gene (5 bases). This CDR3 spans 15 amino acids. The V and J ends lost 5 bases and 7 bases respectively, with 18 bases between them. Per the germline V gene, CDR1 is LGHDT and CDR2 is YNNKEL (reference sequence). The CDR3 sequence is CASSRPAGSSNEQFF. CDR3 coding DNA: TGTGCCAGCAGCAGACCGGCGGGTAGTTCGAATGAGCAGTTCTTC.

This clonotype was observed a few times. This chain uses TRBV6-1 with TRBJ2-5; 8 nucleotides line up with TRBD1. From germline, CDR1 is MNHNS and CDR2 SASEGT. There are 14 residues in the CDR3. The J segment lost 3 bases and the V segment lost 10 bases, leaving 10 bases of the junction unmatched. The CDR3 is CAIGQGNLKETQYF. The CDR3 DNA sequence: TGTGCCATAGGACAGGGAAACCTCAAAGAGACCCAGTACTTC.

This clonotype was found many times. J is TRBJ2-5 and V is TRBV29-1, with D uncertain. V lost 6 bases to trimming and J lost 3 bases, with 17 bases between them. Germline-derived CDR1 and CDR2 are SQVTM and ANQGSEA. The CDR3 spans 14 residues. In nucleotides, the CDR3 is TGCAGCGTCGATCCGGGTAGGGAAGAAGAGACCCAGTACTTC. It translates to CSVDPGREEETQYF. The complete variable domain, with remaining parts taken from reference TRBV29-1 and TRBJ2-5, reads SAVISQKPSRDICQRGTSLTIQCQVDSQVTMMFWYRQQPGQSLTLIATANQGSEATYESGFVIDKFPISRPNLTFSTLTVSNMSPEDSSIYLCSVDPGREEETQYFGPGTRLLVL.

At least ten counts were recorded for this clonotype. CDR3 in amino acids: CASSVGTGGFYGYTF. The DNA for the CDR3 is TGTGCCAGTAGTGTGGGGACAGGGGGCTTCTATGGCTACACCTTC. The chain uses TRBV19 and TRBJ1-2; TRBD1 matches 12 bases. V lost 5 bases and J lost 4; bases outside the gene matches: 5. This CDR3 is built from 15 residues. Germline CDR1 LNHDA, CDR2 SQIVND (reference sequence).

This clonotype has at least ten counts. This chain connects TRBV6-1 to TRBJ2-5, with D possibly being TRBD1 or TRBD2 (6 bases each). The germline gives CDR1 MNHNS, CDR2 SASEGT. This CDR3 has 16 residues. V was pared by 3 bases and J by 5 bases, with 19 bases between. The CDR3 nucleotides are TGTGCCAGCAGTGATCCCCTTAGGGGGAGGAGGGAGACCCAGTACTTC. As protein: CASSDPLRGRRETQYF.

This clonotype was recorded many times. The CDR3 bases are TGTGCCTCCTACCTCGCGGGAGGGCCGTCGAATGAGCAGTTCTTC. Translating it yields CASYLAGGPSNEQFF. The rearrangement links TRBV12-3 or TRBV12-4 to TRBJ2-1, with TRBD2 matching over 9 bases. The CDR3 sequence is 15 residues long. V lost 11 bases, J lost 7 bases, and 15 bases stayed unmatched.

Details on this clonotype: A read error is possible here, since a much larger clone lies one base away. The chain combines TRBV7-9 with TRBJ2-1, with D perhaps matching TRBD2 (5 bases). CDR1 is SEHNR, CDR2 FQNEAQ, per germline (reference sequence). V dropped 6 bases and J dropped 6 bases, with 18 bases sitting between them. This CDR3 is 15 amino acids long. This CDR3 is CASRVQRAILNEQFF. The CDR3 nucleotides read TGTGCCAGCAGGGTACAGAGGGCTATCCTCAATGAGCAGTTCTTC.

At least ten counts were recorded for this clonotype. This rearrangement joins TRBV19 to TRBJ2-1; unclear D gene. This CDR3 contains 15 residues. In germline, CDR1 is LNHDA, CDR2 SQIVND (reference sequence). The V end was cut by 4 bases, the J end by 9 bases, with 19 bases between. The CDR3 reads CASSKDHSQSGEQFF. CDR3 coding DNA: TGTGCCAGTAGTAAGGACCACTCACAGTCGGGTGAGCAGTTCTTC. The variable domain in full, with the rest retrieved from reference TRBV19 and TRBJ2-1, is DGGITQSPKYLFRKEGQNVTLSCEQNLNHDAMYWYRQDPGQGLRLIYYSQIVNDFQKGDIAEGYSVSREKKESFPLTVTSAQKNPTAFYLCASSKDHSQSGEQFFGPGTRLTVL.

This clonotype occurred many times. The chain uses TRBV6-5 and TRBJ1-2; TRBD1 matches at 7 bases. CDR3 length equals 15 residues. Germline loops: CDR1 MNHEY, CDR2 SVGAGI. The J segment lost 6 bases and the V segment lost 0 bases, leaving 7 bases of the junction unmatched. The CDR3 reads CASSYSGRGKDGYTF. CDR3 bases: TGTGCCAGCAGTTACTCAGGCAGGGGGAAGGATGGCTACACCTTC.

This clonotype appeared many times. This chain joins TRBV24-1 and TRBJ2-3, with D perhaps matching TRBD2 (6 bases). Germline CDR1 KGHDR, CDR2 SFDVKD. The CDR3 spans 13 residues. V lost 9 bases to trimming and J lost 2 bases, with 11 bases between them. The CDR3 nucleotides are TGTGCCACCCAAGCTAGCGCCACAGATACGCAGTATTTT. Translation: CATQASATDTQYF.

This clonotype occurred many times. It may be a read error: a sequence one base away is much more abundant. This CDR3 is CASSGGRNQPQHF. The CDR3 DNA is TGTGCCAGTAGTGGGGGGCGCAATCAGCCCCAGCATTTT. The rearrangement uses TRBV19 and TRBJ1-5, with D possibly being TRBD1 (6 bases). The CDR3 runs to 13 residues. In germline, CDR1 is LNHDA, CDR2 SQIVND (reference sequence). V gave up 5 bases and J gave up 2 bases, with 7 bases separating them.

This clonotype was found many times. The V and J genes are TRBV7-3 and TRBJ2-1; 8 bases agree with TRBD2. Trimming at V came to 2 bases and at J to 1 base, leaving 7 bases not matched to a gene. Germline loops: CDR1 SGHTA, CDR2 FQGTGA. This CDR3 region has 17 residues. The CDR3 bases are TGTGCCAGCAGCTTAGAGGCGGCGGGAGGATCCTACAATGAGCAGTTCTTC. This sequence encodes CASSLEAAGGSYNEQFF.

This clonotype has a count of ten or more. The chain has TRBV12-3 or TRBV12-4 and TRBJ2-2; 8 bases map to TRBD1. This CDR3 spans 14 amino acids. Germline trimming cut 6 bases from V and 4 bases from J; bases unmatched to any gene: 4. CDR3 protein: CASRRTGITGELFF. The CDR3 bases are TGTGCCAGCAGACGGACAGGGATCACCGGGGAGCTGTTTTTT.

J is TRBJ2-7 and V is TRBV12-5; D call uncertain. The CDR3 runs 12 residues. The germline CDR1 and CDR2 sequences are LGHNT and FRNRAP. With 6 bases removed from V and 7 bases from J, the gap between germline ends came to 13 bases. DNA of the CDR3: TGTGCTAGTGGCTTGCGGATCGAGGAGCAGTACTTC. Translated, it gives CASGLRIEEQYF.

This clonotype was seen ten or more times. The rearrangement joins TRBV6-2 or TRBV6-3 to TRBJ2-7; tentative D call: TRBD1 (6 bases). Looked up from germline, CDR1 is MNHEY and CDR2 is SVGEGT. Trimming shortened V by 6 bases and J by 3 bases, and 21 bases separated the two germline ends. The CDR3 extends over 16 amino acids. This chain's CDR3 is CASRNLTGRAVYEQYF. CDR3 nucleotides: TGTGCCAGCAGAAACTTGACAGGTCGAGCGGTCTACGAGCAGTACTTC.

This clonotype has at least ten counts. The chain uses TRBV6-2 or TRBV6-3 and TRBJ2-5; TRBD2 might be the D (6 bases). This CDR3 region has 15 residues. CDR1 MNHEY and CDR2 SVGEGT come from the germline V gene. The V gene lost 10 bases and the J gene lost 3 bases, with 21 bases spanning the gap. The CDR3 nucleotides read TGTGCCACCCTCTCGTGGGGAGGAGGGGAAGAGACCCAGTACTTC. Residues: CATLSWGGGEETQYF.

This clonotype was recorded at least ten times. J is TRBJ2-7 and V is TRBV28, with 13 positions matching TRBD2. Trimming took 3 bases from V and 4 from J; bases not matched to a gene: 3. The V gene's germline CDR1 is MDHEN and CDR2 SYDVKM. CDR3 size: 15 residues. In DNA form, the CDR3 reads TGTGCCAGCAGTTTGGGACTAGCGGGACTTTACGAGCAGTACTTC. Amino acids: CASSLGLAGLYEQYF.

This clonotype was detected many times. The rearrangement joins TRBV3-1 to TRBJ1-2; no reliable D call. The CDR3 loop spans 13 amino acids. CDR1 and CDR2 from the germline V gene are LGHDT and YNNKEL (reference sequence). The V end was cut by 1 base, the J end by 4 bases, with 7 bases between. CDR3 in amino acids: CASSQGYRYGYTF. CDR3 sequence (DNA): TGTGCCAGCAGCCAAGGGTATCGCTATGGCTACACCTTC.

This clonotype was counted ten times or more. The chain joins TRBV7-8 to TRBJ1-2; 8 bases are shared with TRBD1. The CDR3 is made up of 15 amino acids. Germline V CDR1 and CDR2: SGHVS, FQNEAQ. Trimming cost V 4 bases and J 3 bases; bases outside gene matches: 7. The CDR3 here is CASSYDRGGDYGYTF. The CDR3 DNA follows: TGTGCCAGCAGCTACGACAGGGGAGGCGACTATGGCTACACCTTC.

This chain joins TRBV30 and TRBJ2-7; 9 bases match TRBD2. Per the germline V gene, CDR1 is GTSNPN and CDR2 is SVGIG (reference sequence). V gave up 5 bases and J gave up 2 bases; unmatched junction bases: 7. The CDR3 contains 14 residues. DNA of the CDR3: TGTGCCTGGGTTAAGACTAGCGGAGCCTACGAGCAGTACTTC. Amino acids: CAWVKTSGAYEQYF. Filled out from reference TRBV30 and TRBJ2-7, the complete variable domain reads SQTIHQWPATLVQPVGSPLSLECTVEGTSNPNLYWYRQAAGRGLQLLFYSVGIGQISSEVPQNLSASRPQDRQFILSSKKLLLSDSGFYLCAWVKTSGAYEQYFGPGTRLTVT.

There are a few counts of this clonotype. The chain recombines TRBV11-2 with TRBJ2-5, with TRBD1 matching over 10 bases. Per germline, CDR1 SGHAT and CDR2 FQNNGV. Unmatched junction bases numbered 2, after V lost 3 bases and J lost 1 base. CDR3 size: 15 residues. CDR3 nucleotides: TGTGCCAGCAGCTTTGGGACAGGGGTCCAAGAGACCCAGTACTTC. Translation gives CASSFGTGVQETQYF.

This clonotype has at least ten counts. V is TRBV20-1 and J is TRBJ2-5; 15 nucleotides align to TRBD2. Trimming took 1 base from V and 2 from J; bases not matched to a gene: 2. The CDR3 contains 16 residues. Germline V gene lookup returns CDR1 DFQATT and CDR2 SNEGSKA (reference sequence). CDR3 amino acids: CSARGTSGRVQETQYF. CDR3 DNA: TGCAGTGCTAGAGGGACTAGCGGGAGGGTACAAGAGACCCAGTACTTC.

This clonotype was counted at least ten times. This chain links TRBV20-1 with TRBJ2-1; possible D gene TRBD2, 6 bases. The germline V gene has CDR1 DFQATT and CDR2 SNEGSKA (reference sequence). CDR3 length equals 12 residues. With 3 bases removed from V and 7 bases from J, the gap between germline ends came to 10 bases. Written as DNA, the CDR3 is TGCAGTGCTAGCGGGGGTCAGAATGAGCAGTTCTTC. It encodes CSASGGQNEQFF.

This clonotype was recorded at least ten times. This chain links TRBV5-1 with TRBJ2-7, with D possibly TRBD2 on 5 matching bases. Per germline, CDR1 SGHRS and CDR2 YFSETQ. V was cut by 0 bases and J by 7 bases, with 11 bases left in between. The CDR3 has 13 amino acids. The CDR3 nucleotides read TGCGCCAGCAGCTTGGGTGGCACGGGGGAGCAGTACTTC. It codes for CASSLGGTGEQYF.

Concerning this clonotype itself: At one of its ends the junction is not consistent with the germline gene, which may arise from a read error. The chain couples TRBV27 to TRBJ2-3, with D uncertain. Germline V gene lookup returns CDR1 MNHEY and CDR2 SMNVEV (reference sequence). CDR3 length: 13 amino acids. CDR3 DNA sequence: TGTGCCAGCAGTTTATTGGGTTCAGATACGCAGTGTTTT. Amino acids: CASSLLGSDTQCF.

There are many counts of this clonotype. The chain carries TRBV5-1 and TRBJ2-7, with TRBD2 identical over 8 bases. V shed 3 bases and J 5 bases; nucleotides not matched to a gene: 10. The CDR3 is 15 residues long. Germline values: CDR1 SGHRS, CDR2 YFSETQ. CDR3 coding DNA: TGCGCCAGCAGCTCCTGGAGCGGGAGTGCCCACGAGCAGTACTTC. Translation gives CASSSWSGSAHEQYF.